This T cell receptor (beta chain) originates from a study of cytomegalovirus exposure and HLA in healthy donors. Some clones are missing from TCRdb's copy, which holds only in-frame ones; the method was immunoSEQ multiplex PCR. The table records some 120,000 clones, almost 90% of them present only once. The CDR3 consists of 13 residues. Trimming left V 0 bases short and J 4 bases short, with 4 bases between. CDR1 is MNHEY, CDR2 SMNVEV, per germline (reference sequence). The genes are TRBV27 and TRBJ2-1; D is ambiguous. The sequence was collected from a man aged 25 to 40 in good health and CMV-seronegative. The source material was PBMCs. The CDR3 reads CASSLSPYNEQFF. The CDR3 region has the DNA TGTGCCAGCAGTTTATCCCCATACAATGAGCAGTTCTTC.